The 28 T cell receptor beta chains presented below share a single source sample, sequenced in a study of shared T cell receptors in the human thymus. Libraries were prepared by immunoSEQ multiplex PCR; TCRdb keeps only in-frame clonotypes and omits some of them. Of roughly 660,000 clones in the sample, 88% were seen once. This sample was shared with a second study, whose subject was human thymus T cells.

The source material was thymocytes. The receptors stem from a boy in the first two years of life with a congenital heart defect.

This clone appeared a single time. This rearrangement joins TRBV4-1 to TRBJ1-2, with D possibly being TRBD1 (5 bases). Germline V gene sequence: CDR1 MGHRA, CDR2 YSYEKL. V lost 0 bases, J lost 3 bases, and 11 bases lay in between. The CDR3 is made up of 15 amino acids. The CDR3 protein is CASSQEGGQDYGYTF. Here the CDR3 DNA reads TGCGCCAGCAGCCAAGAGGGTGGACAAGACTATGGCTACACCTTC.

Only one count was recorded for this clone. This same CDR3 is encoded by further DNA sequences in the sample. This chain links TRBV6-6 with TRBJ2-1; 11 bases align to TRBD2. This CDR3 has 15 residues. V lost 3 bases to trimming and J lost 3 bases; unmatched junction nucleotides: 1. The germline CDR1 and CDR2 sequences are MNHNY and SVGAGI (reference sequence). CDR3 in DNA: TGTGCCAGCAGTTATGGGACTAGCGGCTACAATGAGCAGTTCTTC. Amino acid sequence: CASSYGTSGYNEQFF.

The genes are TRBV15 and TRBJ2-7, with TRBD1 identical over 7 bases. CDR3 length: 15 amino acids. The J segment lost 0 bases and the V segment lost 4 bases, leaving 6 bases of the junction unmatched. CDR1 LNHNV and CDR2 YYDKDF come from the germline V gene (reference sequence). CDR3 bases: TGTGCCACCAGCACCGTGGACAGGAACTCCTACGAGCAGTACTTC. Amino acids: CATSTVDRNSYEQYF.

The chain links TRBV14 to TRBJ2-5; D gene ambiguous. From germline, CDR1 is SGHDN and CDR2 FVKESK. The V end lost 0 bases, the J end lost 0 bases, and 14 bases lay between the germline ends. The CDR3 runs to 17 residues. The CDR3 DNA is TGTGCCAGCAGCCAAGACCCTCCCCTACCATACCAAGAGACCCAGTACTTC. It codes for CASSQDPPLPYQETQYF. Full variable domain (missing parts from reference TRBV14 and TRBJ2-5): EAGVTQFPSHSVIEKGQTVTLRCDPISGHDNLYWYRRVMGKEIKFLLHFVKESKQDESGMPNNRFLAERTGGTYSTLKVQPAELEDSGVYFCASSQDPPLPYQETQYFGPGTRLLVL.

The chain has TRBV11-2 and TRBJ1-5, with D perhaps TRBD1 (5 bases). Germline-derived CDR1 and CDR2 are SGHAT and FQNNGV. This CDR3 has 14 amino acids. Trimming took off 0 bases at V and 5 bases at J, with 8 bases between the two ends. CDR3 protein: CASSLDPGHQPQHF. The CDR3 coding sequence is TGTGCCAGCAGCTTAGATCCAGGGCATCAGCCCCAGCATTTT.

This sequence joins TRBV20-1 and TRBJ2-1; unclear D gene. The V gene's germline CDR1 is DFQATT and CDR2 SNEGSKA (reference sequence). The CDR3 length is 9 residues. Trimming took 3 bases from V and 9 from J, leaving 3 bases between them. CDR3 in DNA: TGCAGTGCTAGCCGTGAGCAGTTCTTC. Encoded protein: CSASREQFF.

The DNA of the CDR3 is TGTGCCAGCAGCACGAGGTATGAGCAGTTCTTC. Its translation is CASSTRYEQFF. V gene TRBV7-9 combines with J gene TRBJ2-1; D is unclear. This CDR3 comprises 11 residues. Germline CDR1 is SEHNR and CDR2 is FQNEAQ (reference sequence). Trimming removed 5 bases from V and 8 bases from J, with 7 bases in between.

The rearrangement joins TRBV4-3 to TRBJ1-2; 7 bases are a match to TRBD1. CDR3 length: 16 amino acids. The germline CDR1 and CDR2 sequences are LGHNA and YSLEER. The junction had 9 bases not matched to a gene; V was cut back by 4 bases and J by 1 base. CDR3 region: CASSLFHRGLNYGYTF. As DNA, the CDR3 is TGCGCCAGCAGCCTATTCCACAGGGGCCTTAACTATGGCTACACCTTC.

J is TRBJ2-2 and V is TRBV7-9, with D perhaps matching TRBD2 (5 bases). V shed 1 base and J shed 4 bases, with 13 bases lying between them. In germline, CDR1 is SEHNR, CDR2 FQNEAQ (reference sequence). The CDR3 spans 16 residues. This chain's CDR3 is CASSLGVSGCTGELFF. CDR3 coding DNA: TGTGCCAGCAGCTTAGGGGTCTCGGGGTGCACCGGGGAGCTGTTTTTT.

The rearrangement uses TRBV5-4 and TRBJ2-4, with 9 bases lining up with TRBD1. V trimming: 4 bases; J trimming: 1 base; junction bases outside the gene matches: 6. This CDR3 spans 16 amino acids. Per the germline V gene, CDR1 is SGHNT and CDR2 is YYREEE (reference sequence). The DNA for the CDR3 is TGTGCCAGCAGCGCCCGGGACAGGGAGGCCAAAAACATTCAGTACTTC. This sequence encodes CASSARDREAKNIQYF. The full variable domain, its missing parts supplied by reference TRBV5-4 and TRBJ2-4, is ETGVTQSPTHLIKTRGQQVTLRCSSQSGHNTVSWYQQALGQGPQFIFQYYREEENGRGNFPPRFSGLQFPNYSSELNVNALELDDSALYLCASSARDREAKNIQYFGAGTRLSVL.

This chain connects TRBV23-1 to TRBJ1-1; D unresolved. TRBV23-1 is noted as an ORF with a role that remains uncertain. V was cut by 3 bases and J by 1 base, with 12 bases left in between. The CDR3 loop spans 15 amino acids. The CDR3 nucleotides read TGCGCCAGCAGTCACCCCGAGGCCAGGAACACTGAAGCTTTCTTT. Translating it yields CASSHPEARNTEAFF.

V and J are TRBV19 and TRBJ2-2; D gene unclear. Germline V CDR1 and CDR2: LNHDA, SQIVND (reference sequence). The CDR3 extends over 12 amino acids. The V gene lost 1 base and the J gene lost 8 bases, with 5 bases spanning the gap. CDR3 sequence reads: CASSIVRGELFF. As DNA, the CDR3 is TGTGCCAGTAGTATAGTCAGAGGGGAGCTGTTTTTT.

This rearrangement joins TRBV7-9 to TRBJ1-4; D not resolved. V lost 7 bases to trimming and J lost 4 bases, with 10 bases between them. This CDR3 comprises 13 residues. Germline V gene lookup returns CDR1 SEHNR and CDR2 FQNEAQ (reference sequence). CDR3 DNA: TGTGCCAGCACCTTTCGAGATAATGAAAAACTGTTTTTT. It translates to CASTFRDNEKLFF.

J is TRBJ2-2 and V is TRBV4-1, with 10 bases lining up with TRBD2. This CDR3 contains 15 residues. Germline trimming cut 6 bases from V and 5 bases from J; bases unmatched to any gene: 6. From germline, CDR1 is MGHRA and CDR2 YSYEKL. The CDR3 spells CASSLAGAETGELFF. CDR3 DNA sequence: TGCGCCAGCAGTCTAGCGGGAGCTGAAACCGGGGAGCTGTTTTTT.

The chain couples TRBV5-4 to TRBJ2-1; 12 nucleotides align to TRBD2. The CDR3 runs 17 residues. The V segment lost 5 bases and the J segment 4 bases; nucleotides outside the gene matches: 10. Germline CDR1 and CDR2: SGHNT and YYREEE (reference sequence). The CDR3 is CASRTSGSPPLYNEQFF. CDR3 in DNA: TGTGCCAGCAGGACTAGCGGGAGCCCTCCCTTATACAATGAGCAGTTCTTC.

V usage is TRBV4-1 and J usage is TRBJ2-7; D unclear. The CDR3 totals 14 residues. CDR1 is MGHRA and CDR2 is YSYEKL in the germline V gene. Between the trimmed V and J ends, which lost 2 bases and 0 bases, there was a span of 8 bases. Written as DNA, the CDR3 is TGCGCCAGCAGCCAAATACTAAGCTCCTACGAGCAGTACTTC. Its translation is CASSQILSSYEQYF.

This clone was counted a single time. The chain links TRBV28 to TRBJ1-1; 7 bases map to TRBD1. Germline values: CDR1 MDHEN, CDR2 SYDVKM. The CDR3 is 14 residues long. After removal of 6 bases from V and 4 bases from J, the junction contained 8 bases not matched to a gene. CDR3 in amino acids: CASRRDRAPTEAFF. The CDR3 nucleotides read TGTGCCAGCAGACGAGACAGGGCGCCCACTGAAGCTTTCTTT.

This clone was picked up a small number of times. The rearrangement uses TRBV19 and TRBJ2-7; D possibly corresponds to TRBD1 (6 bases). The CDR3 runs 14 residues. The germline V gene encodes CDR1 LNHDA and CDR2 SQIVND (reference sequence). The germline V and J ends were trimmed by 10 bases and 3 bases, with 19 bases remaining between them. The CDR3 region is CAIGPSGHRYEQYF. The CDR3 bases are TGTGCCATAGGTCCCTCGGGACACCGCTACGAGCAGTACTTC.

Comment on this clone: Other DNA sequences of this sample code for an identical CDR3. The chain is built from TRBV18 and TRBJ2-7, with 11 bases aligning to TRBD1. Germline V gene data show CDR1 as KGHSH and CDR2 as LQKENI. The CDR3 extends over 15 amino acids. Trimming cost V 3 bases and J 4 bases; bases outside gene matches: 5. CDR3 in DNA: TGTGCCAGCTCACCCCCGGGACAGGGGGGATACGAGCAGTACTTC. Amino acid sequence: CASSPPGQGGYEQYF.

This clone was picked up one time. V and J are TRBV10-3 and TRBJ2-2, with D hard to call. The germline gives CDR1 ENHRY, CDR2 SYGVKD. The CDR3 totals 13 residues. V lost 8 bases and J lost 6, with 13 bases in between. In DNA form, the CDR3 reads TGTGCCATCTTCCGTCCTACCCCCGGGGAGCTGTTTTTT. Its protein is CAIFRPTPGELFF.

The chain couples TRBV7-9 to TRBJ2-1; weak D call: TRBD2 (5 bases). Per germline, CDR1 SEHNR and CDR2 FQNEAQ (reference sequence). Deletions cut 0 bases from V and 4 bases from J, with 16 bases between. There are 17 residues in the CDR3. The chain's CDR3 is CASSLATGWVSYNEQFF. Written as DNA, the CDR3 is TGTGCCAGCAGCTTAGCAACGGGATGGGTCTCGTACAATGAGCAGTTCTTC.

Only one count was recorded for this clone. CDR3 sequence (DNA): TGTGCCAGCAGCTTAGGGGGGGGGCCTCTACTCTATGGCTACACCTTC. Translating gives CASSLGGGPLLYGYTF. The chain links TRBV11-3 to TRBJ1-2; a possible D gene is TRBD1 (6 bases). V was shortened by 1 base and J by 4 bases, with 16 bases between the two germline ends. This CDR3 has 16 residues. Germline CDR1 SGHNT, CDR2 YENEEA.

The chain carries TRBV9 and TRBJ1-4; 8 bases line up with TRBD1. Per germline, CDR1 SGDLS and CDR2 YYNGEE. The CDR3 loop spans 16 amino acids. The V gene end was trimmed by 0 bases and the J gene end by 8 bases; junction bases not matched to a gene: 9. The CDR3 reads CASSVAGGTGGEKLFF. DNA of the CDR3: TGTGCCAGCAGCGTAGCCGGCGGGACAGGAGGCGAAAAACTGTTTTTT.

The chain links TRBV30 to TRBJ2-5; the match to TRBD2 covers 7 bases. Germline assignment: CDR1 GTSNPN and CDR2 SVGIG (reference sequence). V was clipped by 3 bases and J by 0 bases; unmatched bases: 13. CDR3 length equals 17 residues. The CDR3 is CAWSEESSGHYQETQYF. The CDR3 nucleotides are TGTGCCTGGAGCGAAGAATCTAGCGGACACTACCAAGAGACCCAGTACTTC. The variable domain in full, with the rest retrieved from reference TRBV30 and TRBJ2-5, is SQTIHQWPATLVQPVGSPLSLECTVEGTSNPNLYWYRQAAGRGLQLLFYSVGIGQISSEVPQNLSASRPQDRQFILSSKKLLLSDSGFYLCAWSEESSGHYQETQYFGPGTRLLVL.

The genes are TRBV11-1 and TRBJ1-2; no definite D call. Between the trimmed V and J ends, which lost 1 base and 5 bases, there was a span of 8 bases. This CDR3 spans 13 amino acids. Germline V gene data show CDR1 as SGHAT and CDR2 as FQDESV (reference sequence). CDR3 residues: CASSLDGGYGYTF. DNA of the CDR3: TGTGCCAGCAGCTTAGATGGAGGGTATGGCTACACCTTC.

The rearrangement uses TRBV28 and TRBJ2-7; D ambiguous. The germline CDR1 and CDR2 sequences are MDHEN and SYDVKM. CDR3 length: 14 residues. The germline V and J ends were trimmed by 2 bases and 4 bases, with 12 bases remaining between them. The CDR3 spells CASSLSVAVYEQYF. The CDR3 DNA reads TGTGCCAGCAGTTTAAGTGTTGCGGTATACGAGCAGTACTTC.

The chain carries TRBV27 and TRBJ2-4; the match to TRBD1 covers 10 bases. Germline-derived CDR1 and CDR2 are MNHEY and SMNVEV (reference sequence). After removal of 6 bases from V and 1 base from J, the junction contained 12 bases not matched to a gene. The CDR3 length is 18 residues. CDR3 sequence (DNA): TGTGCCAGCAGCCCCGGGACAGGGGTCCTTGGGGCCAAAAACATTCAGTACTTC. Amino acid sequence: CASSPGTGVLGAKNIQYF.

This rearrangement joins TRBV6-5 to TRBJ2-3; 9 bases map to TRBD1. The V and J ends lost 4 bases and 0 bases, in that order; junction bases with no gene match: 5. Germline CDR1 reads MNHEY; CDR2 reads SVGAGI. This CDR3 is 16 amino acids long. The CDR3 DNA sequence: TGTGCCAGCAGTTCGCCGGGACAGGGAAGCACAGATACGCAGTATTTT. Protein sequence: CASSSPGQGSTDTQYF.